The sequence of this T cell receptor beta chain was determined in a study of T cells after yellow fever vaccination. Study results and limitations: Reappearance after the booster was seen for most primary-vaccination clones, at 95% to 96% CD4 and 80% to 90% CD8.

TCRdb analysed the 5' RACE reads with MiXCR anew, one entry per CDR3 protein. The table has about 360,000 distinct CDR3 sequences, 6.2% seen once; the top ten hold 15%. This clonotype was seen ten or more times. As yet, its antigen is unknown. Looked up from germline, CDR1 is SGHTA and CDR2 is FQGNSA. V dropped 5 bases and J dropped 3 bases, with 14 bases sitting between them. CDR3 length equals 14 residues. Sequenced here: PBMCs, sampled 5 days after the yellow fever booster vaccination. The source is a man younger than 45 who received the YFV17D yellow fever vaccine. J is TRBJ2-7 and V is TRBV7-2, with D perhaps TRBD1 (6 bases). The CDR3 region is CASSAQGQSYEQYF. Here the CDR3 DNA reads TGTGCCAGCAGCGCCCAAGGACAGAGCTACGAGCAGTACTTC. Combining the CDR3 with reference TRBV7-2 and TRBJ2-7 gives the whole variable domain GAGVSQSPSNKVTEKGKDVELRCDPISGHTALYWYRQSLGQGLEFLIYFQGNSAPDKSGLPSDRFSAERTGGSVSTLTIQRTQQEDSAVYLCASSAQGQSYEQYFGPGTRLTVT.